This paragraph reports one TCR beta chain. This sample was included in a study of T cell repertoires in aging, cancer and after chemotherapy. Study information: Six age groups, ranging from 30 or younger to 70 or older, included the donors. The whole study produced a dataset of some 9 million TCR reads.

Amplification of TCR beta used genomic DNA extracted from peripheral blood. Rearranged V-D-J TRB sequences were amplified with a mixed TRB-A/B primer pool. TCRdb re-analysed the multiplex PCR reads in MiXCR, keeping a single row per CDR3 protein. The sample holds about 2,900 distinct CDR3 sequences, 25% seen once. The CDR3 totals 16 residues. The genes are TRBV21-1 and TRBJ1-3; the table's D gene call, TRBD1, was not cross checked with the DNA. TRBV21-1 is recorded as a pseudogene. The source of this sequence is a human donor with a solid tumor. The sample comprised blood. CDR3 amino acids: CASNPQDRVTGNTIYF. DNA of the CDR3: TGTGCCAGCAACCCCCAGGACAGGGTGACTGGAAACACCATATATTTT.